The 24 T cell receptor beta chains in this list originate from one sample, sequenced in a study of blood T cell repertoires in COVID-19. The method was immunoSEQ multiplex PCR; TCRdb's version includes in-frame clones alone and lacks a portion of them. Among about 250,000 clones, about 80% were seen once, and the ten largest hold about 4.2%. Sequencing was carried out using peripheral blood. Receptor source: a man over 45 with active or convalescent COVID-19.

The rearrangement uses TRBV4-2 and TRBJ2-3; 14 bases line up with TRBD2. The germline V gene has CDR1 LGHNA and CDR2 YNFKEQ. The V gene end was trimmed by 1 base and the J gene end by 0 bases; junction bases not matched to a gene: 6. The CDR3 contains 19 residues. The CDR3, as DNA: TGTGCCAGCAGCCAAGGACTAGCGGGGGGGTCCCTTAGCACAGATACGCAGTATTTT. This codes for CASSQGLAGGSLSTDTQYF.

The CDR3 DNA reads TGTGCCAGCTCACCCCGTTTAGGGGAAAGCACAGATACGCAGTATTTT. It codes for CASSPRLGESTDTQYF. The chain couples TRBV18 to TRBJ2-3; tentatively, D is TRBD1 (5 bases). The V end was cut by 3 bases, the J end by 0 bases, with 13 bases between. The germline V gene has CDR1 KGHSH and CDR2 LQKENI. The CDR3 has 16 amino acids.

This clone has just a few counts. The gene calls are TRBV19 and TRBJ1-2; D is unresolved. Per the germline V gene, CDR1 is LNHDA and CDR2 is SQIVND (reference sequence). V lost 0 bases and J lost 1, with 12 bases in between. This CDR3 is 16 amino acids long. CDR3 region: CASSIEAGVLNYGYTF. As DNA, the CDR3 is TGTGCCAGTAGTATAGAAGCGGGAGTACTTAACTATGGCTACACCTTC. Complete variable domain (other parts from reference TRBV19 and TRBJ1-2): DGGITQSPKYLFRKEGQNVTLSCEQNLNHDAMYWYRQDPGQGLRLIYYSQIVNDFQKGDIAEGYSVSREKKESFPLTVTSAQKNPTAFYLCASSIEAGVLNYGYTFGSGTRLTVV.

This chain uses TRBV19 with TRBJ2-2, with a possible D match to TRBD1 (5 bases). Looked up from germline, CDR1 is LNHDA and CDR2 is SQIVND (reference sequence). The CDR3 is made up of 16 amino acids. V shed 8 bases and J shed 8 bases, with 24 bases lying between them. CDR3 region: CASVRVRQGGAGELFF. CDR3 DNA: TGTGCCAGTGTCAGGGTGAGGCAGGGCGGTGCGGGGGAGCTGTTTTTT.

CDR3 amino acids: CASSQVSGAVDEQYF. As DNA, the CDR3 is TGTGCCAGCAGCCAAGTTTCAGGGGCTGTCGACGAGCAGTACTTC. This sequence joins TRBV3-1 (or the pseudogene TRBV3-2) and TRBJ2-7; D perhaps matches TRBD1 (6 bases). Trimming removed 1 base from V and 5 bases from J, with 15 bases in between. Germline CDR1 and CDR2: LGHDT and YNNKEL (reference sequence). CDR3 length equals 15 residues.

V is TRBV9 and J is TRBJ2-1, with D perhaps TRBD2 (5 bases). The CDR3 runs to 14 residues. The V end was cut by 5 bases, the J end by 2 bases, with 11 bases between. In germline, CDR1 is SGDLS, CDR2 YYNGEE. The CDR3 DNA reads TGTGCCAGCAGTCGGACTCCCACCTACAATGAGCAGTTCTTC. Its translation is CASSRTPTYNEQFF.

Here the CDR3 reads CASALGAHSGNTIYF. CDR3 in DNA: TGTGCCAGTGCCTTGGGGGCGCATTCTGGAAACACCATATATTTT. The V gene is TRBV19, the J gene TRBJ1-3; a weak D match, TRBD1 (6 bases). Trimming took off 8 bases at V and 1 base at J, with 15 bases between the two ends. Germline lookup yields CDR1 LNHDA and CDR2 SQIVND (reference sequence). The CDR3 runs to 15 residues. Based on the CDR3 plus reference TRBV19 and TRBJ1-3, the full variable domain is DGGITQSPKYLFRKEGQNVTLSCEQNLNHDAMYWYRQDPGQGLRLIYYSQIVNDFQKGDIAEGYSVSREKKESFPLTVTSAQKNPTAFYLCASALGAHSGNTIYFGEGSWLTVV.

The V gene is TRBV27, the J gene TRBJ2-5; the match to TRBD1 covers 7 bases. CDR3 length: 15 residues. Germline V gene lookup returns CDR1 MNHEY and CDR2 SMNVEV (reference sequence). The V gene end was trimmed by 2 bases and the J gene end by 5 bases; junction bases not matched to a gene: 8. The CDR3 sequence: CASSLGQGVRETQYF. The CDR3 coding sequence is TGTGCCAGCAGTTTAGGGCAGGGGGTCAGGGAGACCCAGTACTTC.

V and J are TRBV3-1 (or the pseudogene TRBV3-2) and TRBJ1-2; D unresolved. The germline gives CDR1 LGHDT, CDR2 YNNKEL (reference sequence). V lost 0 bases, J lost 4 bases, and 12 bases lay in between. This CDR3 is 15 amino acids long. CDR3 sequence: CASSQEAAASYGYTF. The CDR3 nucleotides read TGTGCCAGCAGCCAAGAAGCGGCGGCCTCCTATGGCTACACCTTC.

The chain uses TRBV5-6 and TRBJ2-1, with 9 bases fitting TRBD2. With 0 bases clipped from V and 3 bases from J, the junction kept 7 bases outside the gene matches. Germline V lookup: CDR1 SGHDT, CDR2 YYEEEE. The CDR3 sequence is 17 residues long. CDR3 protein: CASSLGAATSGYNEQFF. The DNA for the CDR3 is TGTGCCAGCAGCTTGGGTGCCGCGACTAGCGGCTACAATGAGCAGTTCTTC.

This sequence joins TRBV2 and TRBJ1-1, with TRBD1 matching 7 bases. The CDR3 spans 15 residues. Germline CDR1 reads SNHLY; CDR2 reads FYNNEI. After removal of 3 bases from V and 4 bases from J, the junction contained 8 bases not matched to a gene. The CDR3 region has the DNA TGTGCCAGCAGTGAGGATTCGGCAGGGGGCACTGAAGCTTTCTTT. Translated: CASSEDSAGGTEAFF. Using reference TRBV2 and TRBJ1-1 for the parts outside the CDR3, the full variable domain is EPEVTQTPSHQVTQMGQEVILRCVPISNHLYFYWYRQILGQKVEFLVSFYNNEISEKSEIFDDQFSVERPDGSNFTLKIRSTKLEDSAMYFCASSEDSAGGTEAFFGQGTRLTVV.

The V call is TRBV5-1, the J call TRBJ2-3; TRBD1 is a possible D gene (6 bases). There are 15 residues in the CDR3. The ends were cut back, 0 bases at V and 3 bases at J, with 11 bases in the middle. The germline V gene encodes CDR1 SGHRS and CDR2 YFSETQ. CDR3 coding DNA: TGCGCCAGCAGCTTGGGGGGGCCGAGGACAGATACGCAGTATTTT. Residues: CASSLGGPRTDTQYF.

This chain connects TRBV7-8 to TRBJ2-2; the match to TRBD2 covers 8 bases. With 6 bases clipped from V and 2 bases from J, the junction kept 8 bases outside the gene matches. The V gene's germline CDR1 is SGHVS and CDR2 FQNEAQ. The CDR3 is 16 residues long. CDR3 DNA: TGTGCCAGCAGGCCCAGCGGGGGCTCTAACACCGGGGAGCTGTTTTTT. Translating gives CASRPSGGSNTGELFF.

The V gene is TRBV14, the J gene TRBJ2-3, with 8 bases identical to TRBD2. The germline V gene has CDR1 SGHDN and CDR2 FVKESK. The CDR3 is 17 residues long. The V and J ends lost 0 bases and 3 bases, in that order; junction bases with no gene match: 8. The CDR3 region has the DNA TGTGCCAGCAGCCAAGATCCTTGGCGGGGGGCGACAGATACGCAGTATTTT. It translates to CASSQDPWRGATDTQYF.

This clone has just one count. The chain uses TRBV9 and TRBJ1-2; 12 bases match TRBD1. The CDR3 has 15 residues. The ends lost 3 bases at V and 4 bases at J; junction bases unmatched: 4. Germline V gene lookup returns CDR1 SGDLS and CDR2 YYNGEE. CDR3 nucleotides: TGTGCCAGCAGCGGGGGACAGGGGGCAGGCTATGGCTACACCTTC. Its protein is CASSGGQGAGYGYTF. Using reference TRBV9 and TRBJ1-2 for the parts outside the CDR3, the full variable domain is DSGVTQTPKHLITATGQRVTLRCSPRSGDLSVYWYQQSLDQGLQFLIQYYNGEERAKGNILERFSAQQFPDLHSELNLSSLELGDSALYFCASSGGQGAGYGYTFGSGTRLTVV.

J is TRBJ2-2 and V is TRBV7-9; 7 bases map to TRBD1. In germline, CDR1 is SEHNR, CDR2 FQNEAQ (reference sequence). V trimming: 4 bases; J trimming: 5 bases; junction bases outside the gene matches: 7. This CDR3 is built from 15 residues. The chain's CDR3 is CASSSYRGPTGELFF. The CDR3 DNA sequence: TGTGCCAGCAGCTCTTACAGGGGCCCGACCGGGGAGCTGTTTTTT.

V and J are TRBV15 and TRBJ2-3, with TRBD1 identical over 7 bases. Germline V gives CDR1 LNHNV, CDR2 YYDKDF (reference sequence). The CDR3 extends over 13 amino acids. V shed 8 bases and J 0 bases; nucleotides not matched to a gene: 2. The chain's CDR3 is CATRQGSTDTQYF. The CDR3 coding sequence is TGTGCCACCCGACAGGGAAGCACAGATACGCAGTATTTT.

This clone was counted a few times. The rearrangement joins TRBV18 to TRBJ1-6; no reliable D call. This CDR3 contains 13 residues. The V and J ends lost 4 bases and 8 bases respectively, with 9 bases between them. Germline V gives CDR1 KGHSH, CDR2 LQKENI. CDR3 loop: CASSRNSDSPLHF. The CDR3 coding sequence is TGTGCCAGCTCACGGAATAGCGATTCACCCCTCCACTTT.

In this sample, this clone turned up a few times. The chain couples TRBV3-1 (or the pseudogene TRBV3-2) to TRBJ1-1; unclear D gene. Trimming removed 1 base at V and 4 bases at J, with 4 bases between. The CDR3 runs to 12 residues. From germline, CDR1 is LGHDT and CDR2 YNNKEL (reference sequence). CDR3 loop: CASSQGSTEAFF. The DNA of the CDR3 is TGTGCCAGCAGCCAAGGTAGCACTGAAGCTTTCTTT.

The CDR3, as DNA: TGCAGCGTTGATTTCCAGCAAGAGACCCAGTACTTC. Translation: CSVDFQQETQYF. The chain has TRBV29-1 and TRBJ2-5, with D uncertain. The ends were cut back, 3 bases at V and 2 bases at J, with 7 bases in the middle. CDR3 length equals 12 residues. Germline V gene lookup returns CDR1 SQVTM and CDR2 ANQGSEA.

J is TRBJ1-5 and V is TRBV30; D remains unclear. Trimming removed 0 bases at V and 2 bases at J, with 8 bases between. Germline CDR1 GTSNPN, CDR2 SVGIG (reference sequence). The CDR3 length is 14 residues. The CDR3 DNA reads as TGTGCCTGGAGTGTATTGGCAGGCAATCAGCCCCAGCATTTT. This translates into CAWSVLAGNQPQHF. Using reference TRBV30 and TRBJ1-5 for the parts outside the CDR3, the full variable domain is SQTIHQWPATLVQPVGSPLSLECTVEGTSNPNLYWYRQAAGRGLQLLFYSVGIGQISSEVPQNLSASRPQDRQFILSSKKLLLSDSGFYLCAWSVLAGNQPQHFGDGTRLSIL.

This chain links TRBV5-1 with TRBJ2-7; 8 positions match TRBD1. J lost 3 bases, V lost 5 bases, and 7 bases had no gene match. The CDR3 is made up of 14 amino acids. Germline V gene lookup returns CDR1 SGHRS and CDR2 YFSETQ. The CDR3 region is CASSPVGQDYEQYF. CDR3 nucleotides: TGCGCCAGCAGTCCGGTGGGACAGGACTACGAGCAGTACTTC.

The genes are TRBV5-1 and TRBJ1-4; D unclear. The CDR3 runs to 14 residues. Germline values: CDR1 SGHRS, CDR2 YFSETQ. V was clipped by 5 bases and J by 0 bases, with 8 bases between them. CDR3 bases: TGCGCCAGCAGGAGGGATTCAACTAATGAAAAACTGTTTTTT. The encoded protein is CASRRDSTNEKLFF.

This clone was seen more than once but under ten times. The gene calls are TRBV11-2 and TRBJ2-7; D is unresolved. The CDR3 covers 16 residues. Germline assignment: CDR1 SGHAT and CDR2 FQNNGV. The ends were cut back, 1 base at V and 0 bases at J, with 13 bases in the middle. DNA of the CDR3: TGTGCCAGCAGCTTAGGTGGCGGAAAAAGCTCCTACGAGCAGTACTTC. As protein: CASSLGGGKSSYEQYF.